The present entry profiles one T cell receptor beta chain with its context. As yet, its antigen is unknown. Primers for the PCR totalled 60 Vbeta and 13 Jbeta. TCRdb's table, derived via immunoSEQ multiplex PCR, lists solely in-frame clones and lacks some. The top ten hold 3.5% to 5% of the sample, which has around 110,000 clones, about 79% seen once. The data derive from a study of cytomegalovirus exposure and HLA in healthy donors. Donors counted as nominally healthy when sampled, yet unrecorded immune exposures were likely. Germline values: CDR1 SGHTA, CDR2 FQGNSA. The length of the CDR3 is 15 residues. V was clipped by 4 bases and J by 10 bases, with 20 bases between them. Findings and limits, study-wide: Later on, an analysis showed TCR association rates differing by HLA locus, with DRB1 the most and HLA-C the fewest. CMV antigen specificity of three CMV-associated chains was confirmed in vitro. Later analysis identified 17,000 or so TCR beta sequences associated with HLA alleles, using a false discovery rate threshold of 0.05.

Sequenced sample: PBMCs. This TCR was sampled from a man younger than 45 in good health and CMV-seropositive. The gene calls are TRBV7-2 and TRBJ2-1; D might be TRBD2 (6 bases). CDR3 DNA: TGTGCCAGCAGCTCAAGAACCTTTACCGGGGGAGAGCAGTTCTTC. Protein product: CASSSRTFTGGEQFF.